This T cell receptor (beta chain) was recorded in a study of blood T cell repertoires in COVID-19. Repertoires were generated with immunoSEQ multiplex PCR, while TCRdb's copy carries only in-frame clones and drops some. The table lists 50,000 to 75,000 clones, 65% to 90% of them singletons. The V and J ends lost 6 bases and 0 bases, in that order; junction bases with no gene match: 3. CDR3 length equals 14 residues. From germline, CDR1 is SNHLY and CDR2 FYNNEI. The V and J genes are TRBV2 and TRBJ1-1; 8 bases fit TRBD1. The sequenced sample was peripheral blood. This receptor was obtained from an elderly woman with active or convalescent COVID-19. CDR3 sequence: CASRTGAMNTEAFF. DNA of the CDR3: TGTGCCAGCAGGACAGGGGCCATGAACACTGAAGCTTTCTTT.